Given below is one T cell receptor (beta chain) in context. The target antigen is unknown. Molecular barcoding with unique molecular identifiers was used for the TCRbeta library. TCRdb reprocessed the PCR reads via MiXCR and lists one record per CDR3 protein. The repertoire holds about 980,000 distinct CDR3 sequences, with around 30% as singletons. CDR3 length: 16 amino acids. CDR1 LNHNV and CDR2 YYDKDF come from the germline V gene (reference sequence). After removal of 0 bases from V and 9 bases from J, the junction contained 10 bases not matched to a gene. The data are from a study of T-cell reconstitution after alpha-beta-depleted transplantation in children. Study observations and caveats: One year post-transplant, T-cell counts and diversity were largely derived from T cells produced anew. Two months or so post-transplant, alpha-beta T cells reportedly derived from several hundred expanded graft clones. Recipient T cells and thymic progenitors that survived were the source of the high TCRbeta diversity seen at day 60 in some patients.

The rearrangement links TRBV15 to TRBJ2-1; 8 bases agree with TRBD2. This sequence was found in a boy under two years old who had a stem cell transplant for SCID, so the T cells may come from the graft donor. The sequencing used PBMCs, mostly from graft donor cells, collected 360 days after TCRalphabeta/CD19-depleted stem cell transplant. The CDR3 DNA sequence: TGTGCCACCAGCAGAGATCCTATGACTAGCGTTGGTGAGCAGTTCTTC. This gives the protein CATSRDPMTSVGEQFF.